These 12 T cell receptor beta chains were all obtained from the same sample, sequenced in a study of Graves' ophthalmopathy and Graves' hyperthyroidism. Amplification from RNA transcripts yielded the TCR beta CDR3 regions. An initial RT-PCR round employing HTBI primers preceded a second-round multiplex PCR. TCRdb re-analysed the multiplex PCR reads in MiXCR, keeping a single row per CDR3 protein. Of roughly 1.1 million distinct CDR3 sequences listed, about 40% are singletons. Sequencing used peripheral blood or thyroid tissue (not recorded which). These receptor sequences come from an adult man with Graves' hyperthyroidism.

This chain connects TRBV12-3 or TRBV12-4 to TRBJ1-4; TRBD1 matches at 9 bases. V dropped 5 bases and J dropped 0; count of bases not matched to a gene: 7. The CDR3 is 17 residues long. The CDR3 protein is CASSPGTGLATNEKLFF. The CDR3 DNA follows: TGTGCCAGCAGTCCCGGGACAGGGTTAGCAACTAATGAAAAACTGTTTTTT.

The rearrangement joins TRBV5-6 to TRBJ1-1, with D unresolved. The germline CDR1 and CDR2 sequences are SGHDT and YYEEEE. The CDR3 spans 15 residues. Between the trimmed V and J ends, which lost 0 bases and 1 base, there was a span of 10 bases. The chain's CDR3 is CASSLGRTRNTEAFF. As DNA, the CDR3 is TGTGCCAGCAGCTTGGGACGGACGCGGAACACTGAAGCTTTCTTT.

A few counts support this clonotype. One junction end disagrees with the germline gene, perhaps due to a read error. The V and J genes are TRBV10-3 and TRBJ2-7; D possibly corresponds to TRBD2 (5 bases). The length of the CDR3 is 13 residues. Germline V gene data show CDR1 as ENHRY and CDR2 as SYGVKD. As DNA, the CDR3 is TGTGCCAGCAGTTACTCCGGGGAGTACGAGCAGTACTTC. Translated, it gives CASSYSGEYEQYF.

This clonotype was observed many times. The chain has TRBV29-1 and TRBJ1-4; D is ambiguous. Germline V lookup: CDR1 SQVTM, CDR2 ANQGSEA. V lost 4 bases and J lost 0, with 6 bases in between. This CDR3 region has 13 residues. CDR3: CSVVSATNEKLFF. The CDR3 DNA reads as TGCAGCGTTGTGTCTGCAACTAATGAAAAACTGTTTTTT.

This clonotype was observed a handful of times. The rearrangement links TRBV9 to TRBJ2-7; TRBD1 agrees at 9 bases. This CDR3 has 18 residues. Trimming at V came to 4 bases and at J to 0 bases, leaving 14 bases not matched to a gene. Germline V gene lookup returns CDR1 SGDLS and CDR2 YYNGEE. The chain's CDR3 is CASSRSDRGGGISYEQYF. CDR3 bases: TGTGCCAGCAGCCGATCGGACAGGGGAGGGGGGATCTCCTACGAGCAGTACTTC. The entire variable domain, with the rest obtained from reference TRBV9 and TRBJ2-7, is as follows: DSGVTQTPKHLITATGQRVTLRCSPRSGDLSVYWYQQSLDQGLQFLIQYYNGEERAKGNILERFSAQQFPDLHSELNLSSLELGDSALYFCASSRSDRGGGISYEQYFGPGTRLTVT.

The V gene is TRBV20-1, the J gene TRBJ2-7; a weak D match, TRBD1 (6 bases). V was pared by 6 bases and J by 4 bases, with 19 bases between. The CDR3 is 14 amino acids. CDR1 and CDR2 from the germline V gene are DFQATT and SNEGSKA (reference sequence). The CDR3 region is CSARETGRAYEQYF. CDR3 bases: TGCAGTGCCCGAGAGACAGGCCGAGCTTACGAGCAGTACTTC.

The rearrangement joins TRBV6-6 to TRBJ2-2, with no clear D. V shed 5 bases and J shed 4 bases, with 11 bases lying between them. Germline assignment: CDR1 MNHNY and CDR2 SVGAGI (reference sequence). The CDR3 runs 14 residues. The CDR3 DNA sequence: TGTGCCAGCAGTCTGCCTCAGATCACCGGGGAGCTGTTTTTT. It translates to CASSLPQITGELFF.

This clonotype was seen many times. The chain couples TRBV2 to TRBJ1-1; 7 bases agree with TRBD1. The germline gives CDR1 SNHLY, CDR2 FYNNEI. Trimming at V came to 7 bases and at J to 1 base, leaving 6 bases not matched to a gene. CDR3 length: 14 residues. CDR3 DNA sequence: TGTGCCAGCACCTCGACAGGGTCGAACACTGAAGCTTTCTTT. It encodes CASTSTGSNTEAFF.

The rearrangement joins TRBV7-9 to TRBJ2-7; 10 bases line up with TRBD1. Germline-derived CDR1 and CDR2 are SEHNR and FQNEAQ (reference sequence). The CDR3 is made up of 15 amino acids. V shed 5 bases, J shed 3 bases, and the junction held 7 bases outside the gene matches. CDR3 nucleotide sequence: TGTGCCAGCAGCGCGTACGGGACAGGGGTCTACGAGCAGTACTTC. Encoded protein: CASSAYGTGVYEQYF.

This clonotype was counted many times. The gene calls are TRBV12-3 or TRBV12-4 and TRBJ1-3, with unresolved D. The CDR3 loop spans 15 amino acids. V shed 3 bases and J shed 4 bases, with 13 bases lying between them. Here the CDR3 reads CASSFGRLGGNTIYF. DNA for the CDR3: TGTGCCAGCAGTTTCGGACGGTTGGGAGGAAACACCATATATTTT.

This clonotype was counted at least ten times. This chain links TRBV7-2 with TRBJ2-7; 7 bases match TRBD1. Germline CDR1 and CDR2: SGHTA and FQGNSA. V dropped 5 bases and J dropped 7; count of bases not matched to a gene: 5. The CDR3 has 12 residues. CDR3 sequence reads: CASSPTGLEQYF. The CDR3 region has the DNA TGTGCCAGCAGCCCGACAGGGCTTGAGCAGTACTTC.

This clonotype was detected ten times or more. This chain uses TRBV2 with TRBJ2-7, with a weak D call TRBD1 (5 bases). This CDR3 has 12 residues. The V gene's germline CDR1 is SNHLY and CDR2 FYNNEI. V lost 7 bases and J lost 3, with 10 bases in between. The CDR3 spells CASKQGNYEQYF. CDR3 nucleotides: TGTGCCAGCAAGCAGGGTAACTACGAGCAGTACTTC.